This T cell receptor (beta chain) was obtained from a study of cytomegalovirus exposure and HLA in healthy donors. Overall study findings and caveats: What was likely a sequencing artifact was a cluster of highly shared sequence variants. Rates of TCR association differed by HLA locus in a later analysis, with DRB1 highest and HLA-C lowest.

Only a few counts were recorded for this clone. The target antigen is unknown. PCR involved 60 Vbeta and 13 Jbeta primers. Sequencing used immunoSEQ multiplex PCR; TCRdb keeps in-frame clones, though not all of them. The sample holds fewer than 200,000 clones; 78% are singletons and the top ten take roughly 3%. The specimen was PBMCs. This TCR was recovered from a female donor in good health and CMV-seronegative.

Here the CDR3 DNA reads TGTGCCAGCAGCTTCACAGAATCCTACGAGCAGTACTTC. Protein product: CASSFTESYEQYF. The chain carries TRBV5-4 and TRBJ2-7; D gene uncertain. This CDR3 contains 13 residues. The ends were cut back, 2 bases at V and 1 base at J, with 7 bases in the middle. CDR1 and CDR2 from the germline V gene are SGHNT and YYREEE (reference sequence). The entire variable domain, with the rest obtained from reference TRBV5-4 and TRBJ2-7, is as follows: ETGVTQSPTHLIKTRGQQVTLRCSSQSGHNTVSWYQQALGQGPQFIFQYYREEENGRGNFPPRFSGLQFPNYSSELNVNALELDDSALYLCASSFTESYEQYFGPGTRLTVT.